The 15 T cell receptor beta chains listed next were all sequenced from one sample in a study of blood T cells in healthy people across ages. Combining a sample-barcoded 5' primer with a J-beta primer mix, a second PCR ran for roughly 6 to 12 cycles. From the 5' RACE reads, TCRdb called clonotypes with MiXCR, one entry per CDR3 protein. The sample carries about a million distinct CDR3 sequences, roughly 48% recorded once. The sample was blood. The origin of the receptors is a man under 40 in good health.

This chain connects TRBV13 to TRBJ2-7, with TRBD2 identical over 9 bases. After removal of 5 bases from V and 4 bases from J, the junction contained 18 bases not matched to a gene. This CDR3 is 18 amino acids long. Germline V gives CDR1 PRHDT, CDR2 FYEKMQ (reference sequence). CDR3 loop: CASSPGIGSSGIGYEQYF. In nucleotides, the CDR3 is TGTGCCAGCAGCCCCGGTATAGGTTCTAGCGGGATCGGTTACGAGCAGTACTTC. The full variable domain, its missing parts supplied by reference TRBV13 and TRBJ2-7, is AAGVIQSPRHLIKEKRETATLKCYPIPRHDTVYWYQQGPGQDPQFLISFYEKMQSDKGSIPDRFSAQQFSDYHSELNMSSLELGDSALYFCASSPGIGSSGIGYEQYFGPGTRLTVT.

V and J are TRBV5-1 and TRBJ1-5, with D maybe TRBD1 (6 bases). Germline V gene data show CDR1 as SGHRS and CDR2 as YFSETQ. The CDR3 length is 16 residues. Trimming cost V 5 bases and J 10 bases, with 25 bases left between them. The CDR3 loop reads CASSPGPGTLLRPQHF. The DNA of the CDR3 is TGCGCCAGCAGTCCCGGACCCGGGACACTCTTAAGACCCCAGCATTTT.

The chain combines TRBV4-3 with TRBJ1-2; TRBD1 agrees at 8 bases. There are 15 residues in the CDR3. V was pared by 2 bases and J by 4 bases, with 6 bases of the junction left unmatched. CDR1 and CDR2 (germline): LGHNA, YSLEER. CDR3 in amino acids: CASSQTTGGPYGYTF. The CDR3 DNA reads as TGCGCCAGCAGCCAAACCACAGGGGGTCCCTATGGCTACACCTTC.

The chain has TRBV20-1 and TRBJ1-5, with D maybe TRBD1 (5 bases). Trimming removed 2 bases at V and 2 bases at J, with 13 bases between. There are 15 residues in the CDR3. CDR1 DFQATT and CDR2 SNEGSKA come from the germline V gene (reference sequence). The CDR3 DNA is TGCAGTGCTAGATTACGTTCGGGGGGCAATCAGCCCCAGCATTTT. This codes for CSARLRSGGNQPQHF.

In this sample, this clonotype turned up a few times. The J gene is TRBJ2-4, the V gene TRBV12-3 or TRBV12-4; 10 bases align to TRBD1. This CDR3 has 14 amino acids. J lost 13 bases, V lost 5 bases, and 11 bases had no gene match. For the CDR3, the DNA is TGTGCCAGCAGTCCCGGGACAGGGGTATTAGAGCAGTACTTC. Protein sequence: CASSPGTGVLEQYF.

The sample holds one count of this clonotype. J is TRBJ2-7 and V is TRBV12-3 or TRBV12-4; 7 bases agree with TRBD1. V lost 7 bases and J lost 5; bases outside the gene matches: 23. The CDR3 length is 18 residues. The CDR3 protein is CASIQGDVSITSVDEQYF. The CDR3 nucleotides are TGTGCCAGCATCCAGGGGGACGTATCCATCACGTCGGTTGACGAGCAGTACTTC.

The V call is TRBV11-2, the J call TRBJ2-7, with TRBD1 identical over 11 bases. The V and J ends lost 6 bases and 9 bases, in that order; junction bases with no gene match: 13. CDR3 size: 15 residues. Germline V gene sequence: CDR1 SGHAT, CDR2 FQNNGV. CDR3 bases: TGTGCCAGCAGTCTAGGGACAGGGGGTTCATGGCTGCAGTACTTC. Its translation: CASSLGTGGSWLQYF.

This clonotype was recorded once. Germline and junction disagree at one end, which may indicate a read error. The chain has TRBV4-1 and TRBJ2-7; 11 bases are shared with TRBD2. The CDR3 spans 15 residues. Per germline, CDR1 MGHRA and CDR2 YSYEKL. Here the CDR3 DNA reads TGCACCAGCAGCCAGGGGACTAGCGGTGCCTACGAGCAGTACTTC. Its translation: CTSSQGTSGAYEQYF.

CDR3 residues: CASSPMRGGNNEQFF. The CDR3 bases are TGCGCCAGCAGCCCTATGAGGGGGGGGAACAATGAGCAGTTCTTC. The chain employs TRBV4-1 and TRBJ2-1; weak D call: TRBD2 (7 bases). The CDR3 has 15 residues. V lost 4 bases to trimming and J lost 5 bases, with 15 bases between them. Germline V gene lookup returns CDR1 MGHRA and CDR2 YSYEKL.

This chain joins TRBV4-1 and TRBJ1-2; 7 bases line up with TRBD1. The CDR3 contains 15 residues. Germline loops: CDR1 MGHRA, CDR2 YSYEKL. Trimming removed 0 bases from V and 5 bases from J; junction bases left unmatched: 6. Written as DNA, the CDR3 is TGCGCCAGCAGCCAAGAAGGGGGCCAGGCGTATGGCTACACCTTC. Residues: CASSQEGGQAYGYTF.

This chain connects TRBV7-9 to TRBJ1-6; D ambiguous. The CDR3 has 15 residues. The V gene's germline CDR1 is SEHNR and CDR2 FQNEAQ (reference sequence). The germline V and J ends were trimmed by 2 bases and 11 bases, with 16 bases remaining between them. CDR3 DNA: TGTGCCAGCAGCTTATCCGGGTCAGGTTTCCCACCCCTCCACTTT. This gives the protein CASSLSGSGFPPLHF. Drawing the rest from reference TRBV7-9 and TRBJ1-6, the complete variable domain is DTGVSQNPRHKITKRGQNVTFRCDPISEHNRLYWYRQTLGQGPEFLTYFQNEAQLEKSRLLSDRFSAERPKGSFSTLEIQRTEQGDSAMYLCASSLSGSGFPPLHFGNGTRLTVT.

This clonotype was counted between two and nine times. The CDR3 coding sequence is TGTGCCAGCAGCTTTCAGGACAATACCTACGAGCAGTACTTC. Protein: CASSFQDNTYEQYF. V is TRBV7-9 and J is TRBJ2-7; D possibly corresponds to TRBD1 (5 bases). Trimming pared 3 bases from V and 2 bases from J, leaving 11 bases between. The V gene's germline CDR1 is SEHNR and CDR2 FQNEAQ (reference sequence). This CDR3 has 14 amino acids.

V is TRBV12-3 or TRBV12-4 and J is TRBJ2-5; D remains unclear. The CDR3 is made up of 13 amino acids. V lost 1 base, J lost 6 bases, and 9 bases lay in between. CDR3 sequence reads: CASSLDQLQTQYF. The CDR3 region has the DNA TGTGCCAGCAGTTTAGACCAGTTACAGACCCAGTACTTC.

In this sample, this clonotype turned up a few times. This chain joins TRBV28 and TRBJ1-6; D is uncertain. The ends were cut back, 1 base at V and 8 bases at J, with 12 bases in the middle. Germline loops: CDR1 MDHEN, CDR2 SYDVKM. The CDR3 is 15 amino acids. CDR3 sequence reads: CASSLYLAGYSPLHF. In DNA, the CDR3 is TGTGCCAGCAGTTTATACTTGGCGGGGTATTCACCCCTCCACTTT.

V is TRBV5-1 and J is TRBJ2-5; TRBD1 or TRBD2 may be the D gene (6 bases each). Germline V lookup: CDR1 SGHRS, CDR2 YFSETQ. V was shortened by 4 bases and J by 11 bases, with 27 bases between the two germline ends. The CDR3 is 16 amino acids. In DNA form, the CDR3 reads TGCGCCAGCAGCAAGTCGGTTGGGGGGCACTACAATGAGCAGTACTTC. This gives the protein CASSKSVGGHYNEQYF.